Below are 16 T cell receptor beta chains sequenced from a single sample in a study of T-cell memory formation after mild COVID-19. TCRdb re-analysed the 5' RACE reads in MiXCR, keeping a single row per CDR3 protein. The sample contains about 560,000 distinct CDR3 sequences, 15% to 20% of which appear only once. Input material: PBMCs or a T cell subset sorted from them (not recorded which). The receptors here all came from an adult woman who had mild COVID-19 (a few samples of this study predate the infection). Cell type and time point are not known.

This clonotype occurred a few times. J is TRBJ2-1 and V is TRBV24-1; 10 bases map to TRBD1. The CDR3 runs 17 residues. CDR1 and CDR2 from the germline V gene are KGHDR and SFDVKD. Losses at the gene ends were 3 bases for V and 7 bases for J; bases not matched to a gene: 11. The CDR3 region is CATSDPNRDRGGNEQFF. In nucleotides, the CDR3 is TGTGCCACCAGTGATCCGAACCGGGACAGGGGAGGGAATGAGCAGTTCTTC.

This clonotype has only a few counts. CDR3 loop: CASSGGLSNQPQHF. In DNA, the CDR3 is TGTGCCAGCAGCGGGGGTCTTAGCAATCAGCCCCAGCATTTT. The chain links TRBV9 to TRBJ1-5; no clear D gene. CDR1 is SGDLS, CDR2 YYNGEE, per germline. V lost 3 bases and J lost 0, with 7 bases in between. CDR3 length: 14 residues.

This clonotype was observed a few times. This chain connects TRBV19 to TRBJ2-7; 7 bases are shared with TRBD1. V lost 3 bases to trimming and J lost 2 bases; unmatched junction nucleotides: 1. CDR3 size: 13 residues. The germline CDR1 and CDR2 sequences are LNHDA and SQIVND (reference sequence). As DNA, the CDR3 is TGTGCCAGTAGTATCGGGACAGCCTACGAGCAGTACTTC. Protein: CASSIGTAYEQYF.

This clonotype was detected a few times. V and J are TRBV24-1 and TRBJ2-1; tentatively, D is TRBD2 (7 bases). V dropped 7 bases and J dropped 7 bases, with 19 bases sitting between them. CDR3 length: 15 residues. Germline CDR1 is KGHDR and CDR2 is SFDVKD. DNA for the CDR3: TGTGCCACCAGCGCGGGGGCAGGTCGGGGGAATGAGCAGTTCTTC. Translating gives CATSAGAGRGNEQFF.

The rearrangement uses TRBV18 and TRBJ2-7; no definite D call. CDR3 length: 13 residues. Trimming left V 8 bases short and J 2 bases short, with 13 bases between. The V gene's germline CDR1 is KGHSH and CDR2 LQKENI. CDR3 nucleotides: TGTGCCAGCAGTCCAGGCGCCGCCTACGAGCAGTACTTC. Encoded protein: CASSPGAAYEQYF.

In this sample, this clonotype turned up a few times. The chain couples TRBV19 to TRBJ2-1; TRBD1 is a possible D gene (5 bases). CDR3 length: 16 residues. Deletions cut 2 bases from V and 2 bases from J, with 13 bases between. The V gene's germline CDR1 is LNHDA and CDR2 SQIVND (reference sequence). CDR3 in amino acids: CASSITAGAPYNEQFF. The CDR3 coding sequence is TGTGCCAGTAGTATAACAGCTGGGGCCCCCTACAATGAGCAGTTCTTC. Full variable domain (missing parts from reference TRBV19 and TRBJ2-1): DGGITQSPKYLFRKEGQNVTLSCEQNLNHDAMYWYRQDPGQGLRLIYYSQIVNDFQKGDIAEGYSVSREKKESFPLTVTSAQKNPTAFYLCASSITAGAPYNEQFFGPGTRLTVL.

Many counts were recorded for this clonotype. The V call is TRBV24-1, the J call TRBJ1-1; D ambiguous. V was trimmed by 9 bases and J by 1 base, leaving 11 bases between them. Germline V gene lookup returns CDR1 KGHDR and CDR2 SFDVKD. The CDR3 length is 13 residues. This CDR3 is CATPRPPNTEAFF. For the CDR3, the DNA is TGTGCCACCCCGCGACCGCCGAACACTGAAGCTTTCTTT.

J is TRBJ2-7 and V is TRBV9, with D possibly being TRBD1 (5 bases). The germline V and J ends were trimmed by 0 bases and 8 bases, with 9 bases remaining between them. This CDR3 has 12 amino acids. Per the germline V gene, CDR1 is SGDLS and CDR2 is YYNGEE. The CDR3 protein is CASSVEAGQQYF. The DNA of the CDR3 is TGTGCCAGCAGCGTAGAGGCAGGGCAGCAGTACTTC.

The rearrangement links TRBV3-1 to TRBJ1-2; D is perhaps TRBD1 (5 bases). Germline V lookup: CDR1 LGHDT, CDR2 YNNKEL (reference sequence). V dropped 0 bases and J dropped 4 bases, with 12 bases sitting between them. The CDR3 sequence is 15 residues long. CDR3 protein: CASSQDLTQGYGYTF. The CDR3, as DNA: TGTGCCAGCAGCCAAGATCTAACGCAGGGCTATGGCTACACCTTC.

This rearrangement joins TRBV29-1 to TRBJ2-1, with D possibly being TRBD2 (6 bases). In germline, CDR1 is SQVTM, CDR2 ANQGSEA. Trimming took 2 bases from V and 0 from J, leaving 14 bases between them. The CDR3 extends over 16 amino acids. The CDR3: CSVETEGDSSYNEQFF. CDR3 coding DNA: TGCAGCGTTGAAACGGAGGGAGACAGCTCCTACAATGAGCAGTTCTTC.

This clonotype was seen only a few times. Written as DNA, the CDR3 is TGTGCCAGCAGCCCCCGGGGACCCAATGAGCAGTTCTTC. Translated: CASSPRGPNEQFF. This sequence joins TRBV3-1 and TRBJ2-1; D is possibly TRBD1 or TRBD2 (5 bases each). The CDR3 totals 13 residues. V was shortened by 4 bases and J by 6 bases, with 10 bases between the two germline ends. CDR1 is LGHDT and CDR2 is YNNKEL in the germline V gene (reference sequence).

The rearrangement links TRBV20-1 to TRBJ2-7, with D uncertain. Germline V gene data show CDR1 as DFQATT and CDR2 as SNEGSKA (reference sequence). The CDR3 consists of 13 residues. Trimming removed 4 bases at V and 3 bases at J, with 13 bases between. The CDR3 DNA is TGCAGTGCTAATGGAAGGATAGTCTACGAGCAGTACTTC. Its protein product is CSANGRIVYEQYF.

The rearrangement uses TRBV2 and TRBJ1-1, with D possibly TRBD1 on 5 matching bases. There are 15 residues in the CDR3. Germline lookup yields CDR1 SNHLY and CDR2 FYNNEI. V was cut by 4 bases and J by 0 bases, with 12 bases left in between. The CDR3 DNA is TGTGCCAGCAGTGTTCAGGGTTTCATGAACACTGAAGCTTTCTTT. It yields the protein CASSVQGFMNTEAFF.

This clonotype has just a few counts. The chain has TRBV5-1 and TRBJ2-6, with D possibly matching TRBD2 (6 bases). The CDR3 extends over 16 amino acids. CDR1 and CDR2 (germline): SGHRS, YFSETQ. The V gene lost 4 bases and the J gene lost 0 bases, with 11 bases spanning the gap. The CDR3 nucleotides read TGCGCCAGCAGCGAGGGACTGTCCTCTGGGGCCAACGTCCTGACTTTC. Protein: CASSEGLSSGANVLTF.

This clonotype was detected once. The chain employs TRBV24-1 and TRBJ2-6; D is possibly TRBD2 (5 bases). Germline V CDR1 and CDR2: KGHDR, SFDVKD. CDR3 size: 15 residues. Trimming pared 5 bases from V and 0 bases from J, leaving 7 bases between. CDR3 sequence: CATSGGSSGANVLTF. The CDR3 DNA is TGTGCCACCAGTGGAGGGTCCTCTGGGGCCAACGTCCTGACTTTC.

The sample holds a few counts of this clonotype. This chain uses TRBV9 with TRBJ2-7; TRBD2 matches at 9 bases. The CDR3 consists of 15 residues. Germline lookup yields CDR1 SGDLS and CDR2 YYNGEE. With 0 bases clipped from V and 2 bases from J, the junction kept 3 bases outside the gene matches. The CDR3 DNA follows: TGTGCCAGCAGCGTAGCTAGCGGGAACCCCTACGAGCAGTACTTC. It encodes CASSVASGNPYEQYF.